One sample yielded the 19 T cell receptor beta chains listed below, sequenced in a study of T cells after posttransplantation cyclophosphamide. Method: immunoSEQ multiplex PCR; TCRdb's copy keeps in-frame clones and lacks some. In the table there are 1,600 or so clones, over 60% of which are singletons. Cyclophosphamide on days +3 and +4 followed busulfan-fludarabine conditioning and a marrow graft. The specimen was CD4+ T cells sorted from blood, collected after allogeneic stem cell transplant with posttransplant cyclophosphamide. The source of these receptors is a female patient between 55 and 75 years old who received an allogeneic stem cell transplant from a related donor and was CMV-positive. The graft donor may be the source of some T cells.

J is TRBJ2-1 and V is TRBV9, with 7 bases identical to TRBD1. The trim removed 0 bases at V and 8 bases at J, leaving 2 bases unmatched. The CDR3 consists of 13 residues. Germline V gives CDR1 SGDLS, CDR2 YYNGEE. The CDR3 sequence: CASSVDRGDEQFF. In DNA form, the CDR3 reads TGTGCCAGCAGCGTAGACAGGGGCGATGAGCAGTTCTTC.

The chain employs TRBV30 and TRBJ2-3, with 9 bases that match TRBD2. V shed 3 bases and J 2 bases; nucleotides not matched to a gene: 3. Looked up from germline, CDR1 is GTSNPN and CDR2 is SVGIG (reference sequence). This CDR3 is 14 amino acids long. The chain's CDR3 is CAWRAGGNTDTQYF. CDR3 in DNA: TGTGCCTGGAGGGCGGGGGGGAACACAGATACGCAGTATTTT.

This chain joins TRBV5-6 and TRBJ2-3; 13 bases align to TRBD2. With 4 bases clipped from V and 8 bases from J, the junction kept 7 bases outside the gene matches. Per the germline V gene, CDR1 is SGHDT and CDR2 is YYEEEE. The CDR3 totals 15 residues. Here the CDR3 DNA reads TGTGCCAGCAGCGCTGCCGGGACTAGCGGGGTTACGCAGTATTTT. Its translation: CASSAAGTSGVTQYF.

J is TRBJ2-1 and V is TRBV28; a possible D gene is TRBD2 (6 bases). Trimming left V 7 bases short and J 7 bases short, with 23 bases between. The CDR3 has 16 residues. Germline V gives CDR1 MDHEN, CDR2 SYDVKM. CDR3 sequence reads: CASTLSGLAQKNEQFF. The CDR3 DNA sequence: TGTGCCAGCACCCTAAGCGGTCTAGCGCAGAAGAATGAGCAGTTCTTC. Combining the CDR3 with reference TRBV28 and TRBJ2-1 gives the whole variable domain DVKVTQSSRYLVKRTGEKVFLECVQDMDHENMFWYRQDPGLGLRLIYFSYDVKMKEKGDIPEGYSVSREKKERFSLILESASTNQTSMYLCASTLSGLAQKNEQFFGPGTRLTVL.

The chain has TRBV14 and TRBJ2-7; TRBD2 might be the D (6 bases). Germline CDR1 reads SGHDN; CDR2 reads FVKESK. The CDR3 loop spans 15 amino acids. Trimming removed 0 bases at V and 7 bases at J, with 16 bases between. CDR3 DNA sequence: TGTGCCAGCAGCCAAGACCTGCCCCCGGCGGGAGAGCAGTACTTC. Amino acid sequence: CASSQDLPPAGEQYF.

This clone appeared once. The chain carries TRBV5-1 and TRBJ2-2; 13 positions match TRBD2. V lost 4 bases, J lost 1 base, and 7 bases stayed unmatched. The CDR3 has 18 amino acids. CDR1 SGHRS and CDR2 YFSETQ come from the germline V gene. CDR3: CASSAGTSGAENTGELFF. The CDR3 region has the DNA TGCGCCAGCAGCGCGGGGACTAGCGGGGCTGAGAACACCGGGGAGCTGTTTTTT.

The chain joins TRBV18 to TRBJ2-1; TRBD1 matches at 11 bases. Germline CDR1 is KGHSH and CDR2 is LQKENI. CDR3 length: 13 amino acids. V dropped 6 bases and J dropped 10; count of bases not matched to a gene: 5. Written as DNA, the CDR3 is TGTGCCAGCTCCCCGGGACAGGGGGGGGAGCAGTTCTTC. Translation gives CASSPGQGGEQFF.

The chain has TRBV7-7 and TRBJ2-5; 7 bases align to TRBD2. Per germline, CDR1 SSHAT and CDR2 FNYEAQ (reference sequence). The V segment lost 5 bases and the J segment 5 bases; nucleotides outside the gene matches: 8. This CDR3 contains 14 residues. The CDR3 DNA reads TGTGCCAGCAGCCCGCGACTAGCTGCGGAGACCCAGTACTTC. Its protein is CASSPRLAAETQYF.

This chain joins TRBV11-2 and TRBJ2-2; TRBD2 aligns across 8 bases. J lost 4 bases, V lost 2 bases, and 6 bases had no gene match. Per the germline V gene, CDR1 is SGHAT and CDR2 is FQNNGV. CDR3 length: 16 residues. The CDR3 DNA reads TGTGCCAGCAGCTTATTGACTAGCGCTAGCACCGGGGAGCTGTTTTTT. This translates into CASSLLTSASTGELFF.

The rearrangement joins TRBV5-1 to TRBJ2-1, with 13 positions matching TRBD2. This CDR3 is built from 16 residues. V trimming: 4 bases; J trimming: 7 bases; junction bases outside the gene matches: 8. CDR1 and CDR2 from the germline V gene are SGHRS and YFSETQ. CDR3 region: CASSPGLAGVGNEQFF. DNA of the CDR3: TGCGCCAGCAGCCCTGGACTAGCGGGAGTTGGTAATGAGCAGTTCTTC.

V gene TRBV7-2 combines with J gene TRBJ1-2; D is uncertain. CDR1 is SGHTA and CDR2 is FQGNSA in the germline V gene. V was cut by 4 bases and J by 13 bases, with 13 bases left in between. The CDR3 has 11 amino acids. In nucleotides, the CDR3 is TGTGCCAGCAGCTCTCTCTTTTTGGCCACCTTC. It translates to CASSSLFLATF.

The rearrangement uses TRBV9 and TRBJ1-4, with 7 bases matching TRBD1. The CDR3 consists of 17 residues. Trimming took 4 bases from V and 1 from J; bases not matched to a gene: 10. CDR1 is SGDLS and CDR2 is YYNGEE in the germline V gene. The CDR3 region is CASSKMGQLQTNEKLFF. Written as DNA, the CDR3 is TGTGCCAGCAGCAAGATGGGACAGCTCCAAACTAATGAAAAACTGTTTTTT.

V usage is TRBV6-8 and J usage is TRBJ1-1; D unresolved. In germline, CDR1 is MNHGY, CDR2 SAAAGT. CDR3 length: 13 amino acids. V was clipped by 7 bases and J by 0 bases, with 9 bases between them. CDR3 sequence: CASIREVNTEAFF. Here the CDR3 DNA reads TGTGCCAGCATAAGGGAGGTGAACACTGAAGCTTTCTTT.

This clone has just a few counts. The chain combines TRBV5-6 with TRBJ1-4, with 7 bases aligning to TRBD1. The V gene end was trimmed by 2 bases and the J gene end by 0 bases; junction bases not matched to a gene: 1. The length of the CDR3 is 15 residues. From germline, CDR1 is SGHDT and CDR2 YYEEEE. The DNA of the CDR3 is TGTGCCAGCAGCTTAACAGGGGCAACTAATGAAAAACTGTTTTTT. Amino acids: CASSLTGATNEKLFF.

The genes are TRBV19 and TRBJ1-1, with TRBD1 matching over 9 bases. This CDR3 is 13 amino acids long. Trimming removed 3 bases from V and 5 bases from J; junction bases left unmatched: 1. Germline V lookup: CDR1 LNHDA, CDR2 SQIVND (reference sequence). The CDR3 DNA sequence: TGTGCCAGTAGTATTGACAGGGGGACTGAAGCTTTCTTT. Translated, it gives CASSIDRGTEAFF.

This chain uses TRBV4-1 with TRBJ2-1; 14 nucleotides align to TRBD2. Trimming removed 1 base from V and 8 bases from J; junction bases left unmatched: 10. CDR3 length: 18 residues. From germline, CDR1 is MGHRA and CDR2 YSYEKL. This chain's CDR3 is CASSQVDMGLAGAHEQFF. The CDR3 coding sequence is TGCGCCAGCAGCCAAGTAGACATGGGACTAGCGGGGGCACATGAGCAGTTCTTC.

The V gene is TRBV6-1, the J gene TRBJ2-7; D uncertain. V gave up 2 bases and J gave up 6 bases, with 14 bases separating them. The V gene's germline CDR1 is MNHNS and CDR2 SASEGT. The CDR3 covers 14 residues. CDR3 in DNA: TGTGCCAGCAGTGAAACGATGACTTCCCTCGAGCAGTACTTC. It specifies CASSETMTSLEQYF.

The CDR3 region is CASSQTGPNTEAFF. The DNA for the CDR3 is TGTGCCAGCAGTCAGACAGGGCCGAACACTGAAGCTTTCTTT. This sequence joins TRBV11-2 and TRBJ1-1; TRBD1 agrees at 7 bases. The J segment lost 1 base and the V segment lost 6 bases, leaving 5 bases of the junction unmatched. The CDR3 extends over 14 amino acids. Germline CDR1 and CDR2: SGHAT and FQNNGV. The whole variable domain, filled in from reference TRBV11-2 and TRBJ1-1, reads EAGVAQSPRYKIIEKRQSVAFWCNPISGHATLYWYQQILGQGPKLLIQFQNNGVVDDSQLPKDRFSAERLKGVDSTLKIQPAKLEDSAVYLCASSQTGPNTEAFFGQGTRLTVV.

This chain links TRBV18 with TRBJ1-1; D is unclear. Per the germline V gene, CDR1 is KGHSH and CDR2 is LQKENI. V lost 5 bases and J 4 bases, leaving 8 bases between the germline ends. The CDR3 has 12 amino acids. The CDR3 DNA is TGTGCCAGCTCAGGGAGTGGCACTGAAGCTTTCTTT. It codes for CASSGSGTEAFF.